This record looks at one T cell receptor (beta chain) sequence and its context. The data were taken from a study of early T cells in non-severe SARS-CoV-2 infection. Each CDR3 protein is one row after TCRdb ran MiXCR on the 5' RACE reads. Of roughly 69,000 distinct CDR3 sequences listed, 10% are singletons. V shed 7 bases and J 1 base; nucleotides not matched to a gene: 4. Germline loops: CDR1 SQVTM, CDR2 ANQGSEA. The CDR3 length is 12 residues. This specimen consisted of whole blood, obtained at baseline. The receptor comes from an adult who was a healthcare worker with PCR-confirmed SARS-CoV-2 infection or an uninfected control (not recorded which). The chain has TRBV29-1 and TRBJ2-7, with TRBD1 matching over 7 bases. CDR3 protein: CSAGTASYEQYF. DNA for the CDR3: TGCAGCGCCGGGACAGCGTCCTACGAGCAGTACTTC.